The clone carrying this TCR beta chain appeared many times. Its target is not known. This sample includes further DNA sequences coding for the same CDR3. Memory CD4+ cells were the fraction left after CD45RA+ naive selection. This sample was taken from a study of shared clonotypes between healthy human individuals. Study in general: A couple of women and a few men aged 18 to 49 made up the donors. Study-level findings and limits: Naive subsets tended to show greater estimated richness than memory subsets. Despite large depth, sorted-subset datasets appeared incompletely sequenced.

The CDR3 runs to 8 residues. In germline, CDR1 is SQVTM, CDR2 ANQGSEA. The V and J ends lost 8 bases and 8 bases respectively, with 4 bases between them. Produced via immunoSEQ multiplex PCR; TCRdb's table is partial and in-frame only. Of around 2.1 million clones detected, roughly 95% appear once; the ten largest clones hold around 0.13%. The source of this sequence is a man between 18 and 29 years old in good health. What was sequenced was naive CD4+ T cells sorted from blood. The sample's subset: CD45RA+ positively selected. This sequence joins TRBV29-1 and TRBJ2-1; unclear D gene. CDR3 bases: TGCAGCAGCGATGAGCAGTTCTTC. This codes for CSSDEQFF.